These 3 T cell receptor beta chains were sequenced from one sample in a study of T cells in localized non-small cell lung cancer (TCRdb year 2020). Library preparation was by the immunoSEQ multiplex PCR assay. In its TCRdb copy, this immuneACCESS table keeps in-frame sequences only and misses some clones. Where compared with another copy, unresolved V genes explain less than half of these, and the others have no known cause. This sample lists approximately 1,000 clones; about 19% were detected once. The ten largest make up under 25% of the sample. Sequenced here: normal lung tissue next to the tumor, sampled before any cancer treatment. These receptors came from a male donor aged 60 or over with stage II lung adenocarcinoma.

This chain joins TRBV6-8 and TRBJ1-2, with D uncertain. CDR1 and CDR2 from the germline V gene are MNHGY and SAAAGT. The CDR3 sequence is 13 residues long. V gave up 5 bases and J gave up 4 bases, with 11 bases separating them. The CDR3 protein is CASSTVPPYGYTF. As DNA, the CDR3 is TGTGCCAGCAGTACCGTCCCGCCCTATGGCTACACCTTC.

This clone was recorded a few times. The chain has TRBV6-8 and TRBJ2-5; 11 bases align to TRBD2. After removal of 6 bases from V and 5 bases from J, the junction contained 5 bases not matched to a gene. Germline lookup yields CDR1 MNHGY and CDR2 SAAAGT. The CDR3 sequence is 14 residues long. CDR3 DNA sequence: TGTGCCAGCAGAAATAGCGGGGGGGCTGAGACCCAGTACTTC. Its protein is CASRNSGGAETQYF.

This clone is large by share. The V gene is TRBV6-8, the J gene TRBJ2-2; 8 positions match TRBD2. Germline V gene sequence: CDR1 MNHGY, CDR2 SAAAGT. Germline trimming cut 0 bases from V and 7 bases from J; bases unmatched to any gene: 7. The length of the CDR3 is 16 residues. CDR3 sequence (DNA): TGTGCCAGCAGTTACTCCTTTACCGGGACTAGCGGGGAGCTGTTTTTT. Residues: CASSYSFTGTSGELFF.